These T cell receptor beta chains were read from a single sample in a study of T-cell reconstitution after alpha-beta-depleted transplantation in children. Using its own MiXCR run on the PCR reads, TCRdb lists one record per CDR3 protein. The data contain about 610,000 distinct CDR3 sequences, about 10% of them singletons. The specimen was PBMCs from the stem cell graft donor, collected from the stem cell graft. Source of these receptors: a human donor who donated a stem cell graft to a child with acute myeloid leukemia. CDR3s include the opening cysteine and the closing phenylalanine or tryptophan. The D gene is left open where the match is weak. Clone size is given for some rows only: seen once, a few or many times, or a class if the clone is expanded.

>TRBV6-1|TRBJ2-1|.|.
CASSGRNEQFF
TGTGCCAGCAGTGGTCGAAACGAGCAGTTCTTC
>TRBV20-1|TRBJ2-2|.|.
CSARRGLLTGELFF
TGCAGTGCTAGGCGCGGACTTCTCACCGGGGAGCTGTTTTTT
>TRBV3-1|TRBJ2-7|.|.
CASSHRGRVSYEQYF
TGTGCCAGCAGCCATCGTGGGCGGGTCTCCTACGAGCAGTACTTC
>TRBV12-3/TRBV12-4|TRBJ2-5|.|.
CASSFLGGTETQYF
TGTGCCAGCAGCTTCCTGGGGGGCACGGAGACCCAGTACTTC
>TRBV20-1|TRBJ2-7|TRBD1|.
CSARRPRQGLGSYEQYF
TGCAGTGCTAGGCGTCCGAGACAGGGCCTCGGCTCCTACGAGCAGTACTTC
>TRBV29-1|TRBJ2-7|.|few
CSVEGWGQQYF
TGCAGCGTTGAAGGTTGGGGACAGCAGTACTTC
>TRBV5-1|TRBJ2-7|.|.
CASSLKASYEQYF
TGCGCCAGCAGCTTAAAAGCCTCCTACGAGCAGTACTTC
>TRBV12-3/TRBV12-4|TRBJ2-1|.|many
CASDLGSYNEQFF
TGTGCCAGCGACCTGGGATCGTACAATGAGCAGTTCTTC
>TRBV29-1|TRBJ1-6|TRBD1|.
CSALGQGKGSPLHF
TGCAGCGCCTTAGGACAGGGGAAGGGCTCACCCCTCCACTTT
>TRBV27|TRBJ2-1|.|many
CASSFVGIHNEQFF
TGTGCCAGCAGTTTTGTCGGGATTCACAATGAGCAGTTCTTC
>TRBV3-1|TRBJ1-2|TRBD1|few
CASSHGQGTGYTF
TGTGCCAGCAGCCACGGACAGGGGACCGGCTACACCTTC
>TRBV20-1|TRBJ2-3|TRBD2|.
CSAALGAGGRGDTQYF
TGCAGTGCTGCCCTCGGGGCGGGAGGCCGAGGAGATACGCAGTATTTT
>TRBV30|TRBJ1-1|.|many
CAWSVVGPHRVRTEAFF
TGTGCCTGGAGTGTAGTAGGACCTCACAGGGTACGCACTGAAGCTTTCTTT
>TRBV7-9|TRBJ2-1|TRBD1|many
CASSSSGGADEQFF
TGTGCCAGCAGCTCGTCAGGGGGCGCAGATGAGCAGTTCTTC